This T cell receptor beta chain comes out of a study of T cells expressing NK-cell markers. Study-wide findings and caveats: In roughly six donors, dominant CD3+CD56+NKG2C+ clonotypes ranked among the top 10 CD8+ clonotypes. In four donors, dominant clonotypes made up about 28.3-65% of CD3+CD56-NKG2C+ cells.

TCRdb derives one entry per CDR3 protein from the 5' RACE reads, leaving out DNA. Its clone listing holds some 450,000 distinct CDR3 sequences. The CDR3 sequence is 16 residues long. Germline V gene sequence: CDR1 SGHAT, CDR2 FQNNGV. As to this clonotype: Its target is not known.

This sequence joins TRBV11-2 and TRBJ2-1; the D gene TCRdb calls, TRBD2, cannot be checked with no DNA. Sequenced sample: blood T cells: a sorted CD56 or NKG2C T cell subset, CD4+ or CD8+ T cells, or bulk PBMC T cells (not recorded which). The receptor was isolated from a woman between 18 and 75 years old in good health. CDR3 protein: CASSLGPGTSYNEQFF.